The 2 T cell receptor beta chains below were found in one sample sequenced in a study of blood T cells in healthy people across ages. Using a J-beta primer mix together with a sample-barcoded 5' primer, a second PCR was run for roughly 6 to 11 cycles. TCRdb passed the 5' RACE reads through MiXCR, listing each CDR3 protein once. The sample carries over 1.5 million distinct CDR3 sequences, around 50% recorded once. Sequences were obtained from blood. The receptors shown here come from a woman aged 40-49 years in good health.

The V call is TRBV28, the J call TRBJ2-1, with 9 bases identical to TRBD1. The J segment lost 7 bases and the V segment lost 4 bases, leaving 8 bases of the junction unmatched. The CDR3 contains 15 residues. The V gene's germline CDR1 is MDHEN and CDR2 SYDVKM. Here the CDR3 DNA reads TGTGCCAGCAGTTCCCCCGGGGACAGGGTAAATGAGCAGTTCTTC. This sequence encodes CASSSPGDRVNEQFF.

The chain has TRBV12-3 or TRBV12-4 and TRBJ1-2; a possible D gene is TRBD1 (6 bases). V shed 7 bases and J shed 0 bases, with 12 bases lying between them. This CDR3 has 14 residues. The DNA for the CDR3 is TGTGCCAGCACTAGGACAGAATCTAACTATGGCTACACCTTC. Encoded protein: CASTRTESNYGYTF.